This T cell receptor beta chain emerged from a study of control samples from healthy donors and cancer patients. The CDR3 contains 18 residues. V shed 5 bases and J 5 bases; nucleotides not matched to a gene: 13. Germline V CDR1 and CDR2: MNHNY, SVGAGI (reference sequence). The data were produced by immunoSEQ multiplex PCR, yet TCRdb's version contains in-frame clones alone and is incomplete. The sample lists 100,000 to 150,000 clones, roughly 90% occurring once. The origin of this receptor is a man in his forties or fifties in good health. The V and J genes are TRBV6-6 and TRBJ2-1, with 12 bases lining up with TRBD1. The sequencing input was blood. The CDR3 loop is CASSRVRPGQGANNEQFF. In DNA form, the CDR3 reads TGTGCCAGCAGTCGCGTTCGCCCGGGACAGGGGGCGAACAATGAGCAGTTCTTC.